Each of the 11 T cell receptor beta chains below was sequenced from the same sample in a study of cytomegalovirus exposure and HLA in healthy donors. Produced via immunoSEQ multiplex PCR; TCRdb's table is partial and in-frame only. The top ten hold 0.55% to 0.8% of the sample, which has tens of thousands of clones, 94% seen once. Sequencing was performed on PBMCs. These receptors all come from a woman under 30 in good health and CMV-seronegative.

The chain is built from TRBV19 and TRBJ1-5; maybe TRBD1 (6 bases). The V end was cut by 1 base, the J end by 3 bases, with 13 bases between. The CDR3 extends over 16 amino acids. CDR1 and CDR2 from the germline V gene are LNHDA and SQIVND (reference sequence). For the CDR3, the DNA is TGTGCCAGTAGTATAGGAACGGGGGGACACAATCAGCCCCAGCATTTT. It translates to CASSIGTGGHNQPQHF.

The V call is TRBV11-2, the J call TRBJ2-7; possibly TRBD1 for D (6 bases). CDR1 and CDR2 (germline): SGHAT, FQNNGV. V lost 4 bases and J lost 7, with 20 bases in between. The CDR3 covers 15 residues. The CDR3: CASSSLTGAVGEQYF. The CDR3 DNA reads as TGTGCCAGCAGCTCGCTGACAGGCGCGGTCGGGGAGCAGTACTTC.

The J gene is TRBJ2-2, the V gene TRBV7-6; D might be TRBD1 (6 bases). Germline loops: CDR1 SGHVS, CDR2 FNYEAQ. V lost 6 bases and J lost 3, with 11 bases in between. The CDR3 extends over 14 amino acids. CDR3 protein: CASRPNRDTGELFF. As DNA, the CDR3 is TGTGCCAGCAGACCAAACAGGGACACCGGGGAGCTGTTTTTT. The entire variable domain, with the rest obtained from reference TRBV7-6 and TRBJ2-2, is as follows: GAGVSQSPRYKVTKRGQDVALRCDPISGHVSLYWYRQALGQGPEFLTYFNYEAQQDKSGLPNDRFSAERPEGSISTLTIQRTEQRDSAMYRCASRPNRDTGELFFGEGSRLTVL.

Comment on this clone: Other DNA sequences in the same sample also yield this CDR3. This chain joins TRBV7-6 and TRBJ2-3; possibly TRBD2 for D (5 bases). The CDR3 length is 14 residues. V lost 1 base to trimming and J lost 3 bases, with 8 bases between them. CDR1 and CDR2 from the germline V gene are SGHVS and FNYEAQ. This chain's CDR3 is CASSLDRGTDTQYF. The CDR3 DNA reads as TGTGCCAGCAGCTTAGATCGGGGTACAGATACGCAGTATTTT. The variable domain in full, with the rest retrieved from reference TRBV7-6 and TRBJ2-3, is GAGVSQSPRYKVTKRGQDVALRCDPISGHVSLYWYRQALGQGPEFLTYFNYEAQQDKSGLPNDRFSAERPEGSISTLTIQRTEQRDSAMYRCASSLDRGTDTQYFGPGTRLTVL.

The rearrangement links TRBV27 to TRBJ1-2; TRBD1 matches at 9 bases. Trimming cost V 5 bases and J 5 bases; bases outside gene matches: 9. CDR1 and CDR2 from the germline V gene are MNHEY and SMNVEV (reference sequence). The length of the CDR3 is 15 residues. CDR3 DNA: TGTGCCAGCAGTCCATACCGGGACAGGGTGTATGGCTACACCTTC. Its translation: CASSPYRDRVYGYTF.

This clone was observed a single time. J is TRBJ2-2 and V is TRBV6-5; weak D call: TRBD1 (6 bases). The CDR3 sequence is 14 residues long. Between the trimmed V and J ends, which lost 7 bases and 4 bases, there was a span of 13 bases. CDR1 and CDR2 from the germline V gene are MNHEY and SVGAGI. The chain's CDR3 is CASTRDTLTGELFF. The CDR3 bases are TGTGCCAGCACCCGGGACACCCTCACCGGGGAGCTGTTTTTT.

CDR3 amino acids: CASKPDRLTDTQYF. The CDR3 coding sequence is TGTGCCAGTAAACCTGACAGACTCACAGATACGCAGTATTTT. The genes are TRBV27 and TRBJ2-3, with D possibly TRBD1 on 5 matching bases. The CDR3 runs to 14 residues. CDR1 and CDR2 from the germline V gene are MNHEY and SMNVEV (reference sequence). The V end lost 9 bases, the J end lost 2 bases, and 15 bases lay between the germline ends.

The chain recombines TRBV4-1 with TRBJ1-3; D is unclear. Germline V gene sequence: CDR1 MGHRA, CDR2 YSYEKL. The CDR3 extends over 15 amino acids. The V and J ends lost 1 base and 0 bases respectively, with 7 bases between them. The CDR3 reads CASSQVQSSGNTIYF. DNA for the CDR3: TGCGCCAGCAGCCAAGTACAGTCCTCTGGAAACACCATATATTTT.

The V call is TRBV7-2, the J call TRBJ1-2; D call uncertain. V gave up 5 bases and J gave up 0 bases, with 16 bases separating them. The germline V gene has CDR1 SGHTA and CDR2 FQGNSA. The CDR3 contains 16 residues. The CDR3 region is CASSHPNARSNYGYTF. In DNA form, the CDR3 reads TGTGCCAGCAGCCACCCGAACGCCAGGTCTAACTATGGCTACACCTTC.

V gene TRBV14 combines with J gene TRBJ2-7; a possible D gene is TRBD1 (6 bases). Per the germline V gene, CDR1 is SGHDN and CDR2 is FVKESK. V dropped 3 bases and J dropped 3 bases, with 12 bases sitting between them. CDR3 size: 14 residues. The CDR3 nucleotides read TGTGCCAGCAGCCACTCTGGGGGCGTCTACGAGCAGTACTTC. Translating gives CASSHSGGVYEQYF. Full variable domain (outside the CDR3, taken from reference TRBV14 and TRBJ2-7): EAGVTQFPSHSVIEKGQTVTLRCDPISGHDNLYWYRRVMGKEIKFLLHFVKESKQDESGMPNNRFLAERTGGTYSTLKVQPAELEDSGVYFCASSHSGGVYEQYFGPGTRLTVT.

The chain combines TRBV4-1 with TRBJ1-2; the match to TRBD1 covers 7 bases. This CDR3 region has 13 residues. Trimming at V came to 5 bases and at J to 1 base, leaving 1 base not matched to a gene. CDR1 is MGHRA, CDR2 YSYEKL, per germline. The CDR3 loop is CASSDRDNYGYTF. The DNA of the CDR3 is TGCGCCAGCAGCGACAGGGATAACTATGGCTACACCTTC.